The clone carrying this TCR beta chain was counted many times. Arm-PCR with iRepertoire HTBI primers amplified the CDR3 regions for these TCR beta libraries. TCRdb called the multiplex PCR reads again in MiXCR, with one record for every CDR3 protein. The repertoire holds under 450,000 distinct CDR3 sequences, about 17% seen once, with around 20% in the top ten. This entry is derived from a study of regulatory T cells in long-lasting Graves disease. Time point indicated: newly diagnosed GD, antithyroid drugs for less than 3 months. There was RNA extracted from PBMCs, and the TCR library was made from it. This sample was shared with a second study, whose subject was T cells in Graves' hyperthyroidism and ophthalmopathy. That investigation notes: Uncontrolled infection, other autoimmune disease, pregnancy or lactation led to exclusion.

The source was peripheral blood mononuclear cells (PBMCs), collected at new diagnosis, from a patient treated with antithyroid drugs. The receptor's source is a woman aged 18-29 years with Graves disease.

This CDR3 reads CASSLDLRATDTQYF. The DNA of the CDR3 is TGTGCCAGCAGCTTGGACCTCCGGGCCACAGATACGCAGTATTTT. The chain recombines TRBV7-2 with TRBJ2-3; D gene ambiguous. Looked up from germline, CDR1 is SGHTA and CDR2 is FQGNSA. Trimming stripped 3 bases from V and 2 bases from J, with 12 bases between. The CDR3 loop spans 15 amino acids.